Shown below are 22 T cell receptor beta chains from a single sample sequenced in a study of T cells in Graves' hyperthyroidism and ophthalmopathy. The CDR3 regions of TCR beta were amplified from RNA transcripts. The HTBI set primed first-round TCR CDR3 RT-PCR. TCRdb redid the calling of the multiplex PCR reads with MiXCR, one entry per CDR3 protein. The sample records 300,000 to 450,000 distinct CDR3 sequences, about a sixth being singletons. The sequencing input was blood. Receptor source: a woman aged 25 to 39 with Graves' hyperthyroidism that later progressed to Graves' ophthalmopathy.

This rearrangement joins TRBV11-2 to TRBJ2-7; D may be TRBD2 (6 bases). The CDR3 covers 14 residues. Germline-derived CDR1 and CDR2 are SGHAT and FQNNGV. Trimming removed 7 bases at V and 6 bases at J, with 19 bases between. The CDR3: CASTLTGEEAEQYF. The CDR3 bases are TGTGCCAGCACACTCACGGGAGAGGAGGCCGAGCAGTACTTC.

There are a few counts of this clonotype. The chain carries TRBV25-1 and TRBJ2-7; D may be TRBD1 (5 bases). Germline CDR1 and CDR2: MGHDK and SYGVNS. The CDR3 extends over 14 amino acids. Trimming stripped 2 bases from V and 2 bases from J, with 10 bases between. CDR3 coding DNA: TGTGCCAGCAGTGAAAGTACAGGAACCTACGAGCAGTACTTC. Its translation is CASSESTGTYEQYF.

The chain employs TRBV19 and TRBJ2-7; the D gene is possibly TRBD2 (6 bases). The CDR3 sequence is 14 residues long. The V end lost 4 bases, the J end lost 0 bases, and 10 bases lay between the germline ends. CDR1 is LNHDA and CDR2 is SQIVND in the germline V gene (reference sequence). CDR3 in amino acids: CASSSFGSSYEQYF. The CDR3 bases are TGTGCCAGTAGTAGCTTCGGGAGCTCCTACGAGCAGTACTTC.

The chain recombines TRBV28 with TRBJ1-2; the D is unclear. The CDR3 totals 12 residues. The V gene lost 2 bases and the J gene lost 4 bases, with 5 bases spanning the gap. From germline, CDR1 is MDHEN and CDR2 SYDVKM. The CDR3 nucleotides are TGTGCCAGCAGTTTAGAGTTCTATGGCTACACCTTC. Encoded protein: CASSLEFYGYTF.

This clonotype has a count of ten or more. The V and J genes are TRBV9 and TRBJ2-7; 7 nucleotides align to TRBD1. The CDR3 totals 15 residues. Trimming removed 4 bases from V and 3 bases from J; junction bases left unmatched: 10. The germline V gene encodes CDR1 SGDLS and CDR2 YYNGEE. The chain's CDR3 is CASSTTGQIDYEQYF. The CDR3 DNA follows: TGTGCCAGCAGCACTACGGGACAGATAGACTACGAGCAGTACTTC. Variable domain in full (rest from reference TRBV9 and TRBJ2-7): DSGVTQTPKHLITATGQRVTLRCSPRSGDLSVYWYQQSLDQGLQFLIQYYNGEERAKGNILERFSAQQFPDLHSELNLSSLELGDSALYFCASSTTGQIDYEQYFGPGTRLTVT.

V and J are TRBV27 and TRBJ2-1; D may be TRBD1 or TRBD2 (5 bases each). The length of the CDR3 is 15 residues. The germline V gene encodes CDR1 MNHEY and CDR2 SMNVEV (reference sequence). V lost 3 bases, J lost 9 bases, and 18 bases lay in between. In DNA, the CDR3 is TGTGCCAGCAGTTTGGGGACCTTAACACGCGGTGAGCAGTTCTTC. This codes for CASSLGTLTRGEQFF.

This clonotype was counted ten times or more. The V and J genes are TRBV6-1 and TRBJ2-7; 7 bases agree with TRBD2. V was pared by 7 bases and J by 2 bases, with 8 bases of the junction left unmatched. This CDR3 has 14 residues. The germline gives CDR1 MNHNS, CDR2 SASEGT. CDR3 protein: CASKTPSGTYEQYF. In nucleotides, the CDR3 is TGTGCCAGCAAGACCCCCAGCGGGACCTACGAGCAGTACTTC.

Only a few counts were recorded for this clonotype. This rearrangement joins TRBV7-6 to TRBJ2-3; D is unresolved. The J call may be in error: the DNA end matches TRBJ1-5 better. Germline CDR1 and CDR2: SGHVS and FNYEAQ. CDR3 length: 15 amino acids. The CDR3 here is CASSESSGAADTQHF. The CDR3 DNA sequence: TGTGCCAGCAGCGAATCGAGTGGCGCTGCAGATACGCAGCATTTT.

The V gene is TRBV6-2 or TRBV6-3, the J gene TRBJ2-7; D possibly uses TRBD1 or TRBD2 (5 bases each). The CDR3 loop spans 12 amino acids. Germline CDR1 MNHEY, CDR2 SVGEGT. The V and J ends lost 10 bases and 6 bases respectively, with 16 bases between them. CDR3 sequence: CATYSPGSEQYF. The CDR3 region has the DNA TGTGCCACCTACTCGCCAGGGAGCGAGCAGTACTTC.

The chain uses TRBV5-6 and TRBJ1-1; D possibly corresponds to TRBD1 (6 bases). The V end was cut by 4 bases, the J end by 3 bases, with 19 bases between. Germline CDR1 SGHDT, CDR2 YYEEEE. This CDR3 comprises 16 residues. CDR3 residues: CASSMGGRGLHTEAFF. The CDR3 DNA sequence: TGTGCCAGCAGCATGGGGGGCCGAGGCTTGCACACTGAAGCTTTCTTT.

This clonotype was observed many times. This sequence joins TRBV12-3 or TRBV12-4 and TRBJ2-5; D possibly corresponds to TRBD2 (5 bases). The V end lost 2 bases, the J end lost 5 bases, and 12 bases lay between the germline ends. CDR3 length: 14 residues. This chain's CDR3 is CASSLRRVSETQYF. The CDR3 DNA follows: TGTGCCAGCAGTTTAAGGCGGGTGTCGGAGACCCAGTACTTC.

Here the CDR3 DNA reads TGTGCCAGCATGGGCACTAGCGGGGAGTTCTACGAGCAGTACTTC. As protein: CASMGTSGEFYEQYF. V gene TRBV12-3 or TRBV12-4 combines with J gene TRBJ2-7; TRBD2 matches at 10 bases. The CDR3 runs to 15 residues. V lost 7 bases to trimming and J lost 3 bases; unmatched junction nucleotides: 9.

The sample holds a few counts of this clonotype. This chain links TRBV5-4 with TRBJ1-1, with D perhaps TRBD1 (6 bases). This CDR3 is 15 amino acids long. Trimming took 0 bases from V and 5 from J, leaving 14 bases between them. Per the germline V gene, CDR1 is SGHNT and CDR2 is YYREEE (reference sequence). CDR3 residues: CASSLDQGWRTEAFF. DNA for the CDR3: TGTGCCAGCAGCTTGGATCAGGGGTGGCGAACTGAAGCTTTCTTT.

This clonotype was recorded a few times. V and J are TRBV5-6 and TRBJ1-1, with 7 nucleotides matching TRBD1. Germline V gives CDR1 SGHDT, CDR2 YYEEEE. The CDR3 has 16 amino acids. V gave up 4 bases and J gave up 3 bases; unmatched junction bases: 12. The CDR3 loop reads CASSRRDSPWDTEAFF. In nucleotides, the CDR3 is TGTGCCAGCAGCAGGAGGGACAGCCCTTGGGACACTGAAGCTTTCTTT. The full variable domain, in which reference TRBV5-6 and TRBJ1-1 provide the parts outside the CDR3, is DAGVTQSPTHLIKTRGQQVTLRCSPKSGHDTVSWYQQALGQGPQFIFQYYEEEERQRGNFPDRFSGHQFPNYSSELNVNALLLGDSALYLCASSRRDSPWDTEAFFGQGTRLTVV.

The table lists this clonotype with many counts. This chain connects TRBV2 to TRBJ2-1; possibly TRBD1 for D (6 bases). This CDR3 region has 19 residues. CDR1 is SNHLY, CDR2 FYNNEI, per germline. The V end lost 0 bases, the J end lost 0 bases, and 18 bases lay between the germline ends. CDR3 nucleotides: TGTGCCAGCAGTGAAGCGTTTTTGACAGGACCTACCTCCTACAATGAGCAGTTCTTC. This codes for CASSEAFLTGPTSYNEQFF.

This clonotype was found many times. V gene TRBV10-2 combines with J gene TRBJ2-7, with D unresolved. The CDR3 contains 13 residues. V lost 6 bases to trimming and J lost 4 bases, with 13 bases between them. CDR1 is WSHSY and CDR2 is SAAADI in the germline V gene. CDR3 nucleotide sequence: TGCGCCAGCAGCTACCAACCCGTTTACGAGCAGTACTTC. Residues: CASSYQPVYEQYF.

This clonotype was counted at least ten times. The chain employs TRBV28 and TRBJ2-3, with D uncertain. This CDR3 is 13 amino acids long. V lost 3 bases and J 6 bases, leaving 10 bases between the germline ends. The germline V gene has CDR1 MDHEN and CDR2 SYDVKM. The CDR3 spells CASSFLAADTQYF. The CDR3 DNA reads as TGTGCCAGCAGTTTCCTTGCCGCGGATACGCAGTATTTT.

This clonotype was detected a few times. This chain uses TRBV18 with TRBJ2-1; possibly TRBD1 for D (5 bases). The germline V gene has CDR1 KGHSH and CDR2 LQKENI. Between the trimmed V and J ends, which lost 5 bases and 7 bases, there was a span of 15 bases. The CDR3 has 14 residues. CDR3 residues: CASSTGKGKNEQFF. Here the CDR3 DNA reads TGTGCCAGCTCAACAGGAAAGGGGAAAAATGAGCAGTTCTTC.

The J gene is TRBJ2-5, the V gene TRBV4-1; the D call may be TRBD1 or TRBD2 (6 bases each). This CDR3 spans 16 amino acids. Deletions cut 4 bases from V and 5 bases from J, with 20 bases between. CDR1 and CDR2 from the germline V gene are MGHRA and YSYEKL. The CDR3: CASSPRLEGVAETQYF. DNA for the CDR3: TGCGCCAGCAGCCCCCGGCTGGAGGGGGTCGCGGAGACCCAGTACTTC.

This clonotype was picked up many times. As DNA, the CDR3 is TGCAGCGTTGGACCCTACCCTTCACCCTACGAGCAGTACTTC. It is translated as CSVGPYPSPYEQYF. The chain employs TRBV29-1 and TRBJ2-7; D gene ambiguous. Germline CDR1 and CDR2: SQVTM and ANQGSEA. The CDR3 has 14 residues. Trimming removed 4 bases from V and 2 bases from J, with 15 bases in between.

This clonotype was picked up a small number of times. The genes are TRBV5-1 and TRBJ2-2; the D is unclear. CDR3 size: 14 residues. The V end lost 1 base, the J end lost 4 bases, and 8 bases lay between the germline ends. Germline CDR1 reads SGHRS; CDR2 reads YFSETQ. CDR3 nucleotide sequence: TGCGCCAGCAGCTTGACCACAGTCACCGGGGAGCTGTTTTTT. Encoded protein: CASSLTTVTGELFF.

This clonotype was found many times. The rearrangement uses TRBV20-1 and TRBJ2-1; D remains ambiguous. This CDR3 spans 17 amino acids. V lost 1 base to trimming and J lost 3 bases, with 19 bases between them. Germline values: CDR1 DFQATT, CDR2 SNEGSKA (reference sequence). CDR3 coding DNA: TGCAGTGCTAGAGCCCCCAGAGCCAAAGAGATCTACAATGAGCAGTTCTTC. Protein: CSARAPRAKEIYNEQFF.